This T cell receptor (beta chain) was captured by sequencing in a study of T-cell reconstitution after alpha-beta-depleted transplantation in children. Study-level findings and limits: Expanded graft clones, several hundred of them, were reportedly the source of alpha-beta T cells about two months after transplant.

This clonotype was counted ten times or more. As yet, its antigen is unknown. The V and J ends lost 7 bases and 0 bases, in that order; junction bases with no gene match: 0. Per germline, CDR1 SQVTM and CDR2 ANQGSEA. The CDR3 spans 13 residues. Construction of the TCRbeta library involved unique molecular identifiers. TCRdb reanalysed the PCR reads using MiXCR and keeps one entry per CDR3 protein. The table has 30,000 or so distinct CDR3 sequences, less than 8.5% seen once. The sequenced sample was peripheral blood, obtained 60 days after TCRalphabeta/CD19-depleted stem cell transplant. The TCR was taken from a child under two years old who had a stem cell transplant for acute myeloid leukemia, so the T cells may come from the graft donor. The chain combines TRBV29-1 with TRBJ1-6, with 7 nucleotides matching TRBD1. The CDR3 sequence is CSAGGSYNSPLHF. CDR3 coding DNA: TGCAGCGCAGGGGGCTCCTATAATTCACCCCTCCACTTT.